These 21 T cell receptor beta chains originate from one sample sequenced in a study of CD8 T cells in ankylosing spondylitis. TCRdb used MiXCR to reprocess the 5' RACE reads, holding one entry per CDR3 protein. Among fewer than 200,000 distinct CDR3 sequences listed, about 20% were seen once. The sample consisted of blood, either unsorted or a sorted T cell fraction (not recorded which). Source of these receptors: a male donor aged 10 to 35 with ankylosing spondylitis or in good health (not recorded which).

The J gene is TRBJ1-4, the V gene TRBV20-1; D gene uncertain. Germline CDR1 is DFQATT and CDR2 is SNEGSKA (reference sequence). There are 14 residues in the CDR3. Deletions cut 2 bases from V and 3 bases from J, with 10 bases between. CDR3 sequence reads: CSARPTSSNEKLFF. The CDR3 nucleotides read TGCAGTGCTAGACCAACAAGTTCTAATGAAAAACTGTTTTTT.

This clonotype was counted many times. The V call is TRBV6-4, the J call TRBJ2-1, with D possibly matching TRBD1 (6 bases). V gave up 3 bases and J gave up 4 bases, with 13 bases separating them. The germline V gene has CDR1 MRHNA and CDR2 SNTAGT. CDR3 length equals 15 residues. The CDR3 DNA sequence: TGTGCCAGCAGTGAACAGGGCTCCGATTACAATGAGCAGTTCTTC. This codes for CASSEQGSDYNEQFF.

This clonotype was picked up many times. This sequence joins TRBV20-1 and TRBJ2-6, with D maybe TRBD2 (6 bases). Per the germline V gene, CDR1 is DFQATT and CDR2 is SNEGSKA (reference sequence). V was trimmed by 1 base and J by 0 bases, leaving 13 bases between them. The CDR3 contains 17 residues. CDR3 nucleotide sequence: TGCAGTGCTAGAGGGGCGGGGCCTTACTCTGGGGCCAACGTCCTGACTTTC. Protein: CSARGAGPYSGANVLTF.

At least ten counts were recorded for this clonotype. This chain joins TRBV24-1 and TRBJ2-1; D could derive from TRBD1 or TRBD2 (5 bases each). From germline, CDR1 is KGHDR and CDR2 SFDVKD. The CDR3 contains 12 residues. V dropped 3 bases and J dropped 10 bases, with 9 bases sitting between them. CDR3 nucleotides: TGTGCCACCAGTGATGAGGGGTGGGAGCAGTTCTTC. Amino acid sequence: CATSDEGWEQFF.

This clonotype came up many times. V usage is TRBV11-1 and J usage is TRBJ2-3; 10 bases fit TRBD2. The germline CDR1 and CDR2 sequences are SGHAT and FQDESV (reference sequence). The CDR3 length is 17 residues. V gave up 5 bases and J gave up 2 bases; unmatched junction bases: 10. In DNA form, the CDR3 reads TGTGCCAGCAGCCCCTTAACTAGCGGGACACCCACAGATACGCAGTATTTT. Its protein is CASSPLTSGTPTDTQYF. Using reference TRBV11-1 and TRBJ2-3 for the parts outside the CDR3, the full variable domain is EAEVAQSPRYKITEKSQAVAFWCDPISGHATLYWYRQILGQGPELLVQFQDESVVDDSQLPKDRFSAERLKGVDSTLKIQPAELGDSAMYLCASSPLTSGTPTDTQYFGPGTRLTVL.

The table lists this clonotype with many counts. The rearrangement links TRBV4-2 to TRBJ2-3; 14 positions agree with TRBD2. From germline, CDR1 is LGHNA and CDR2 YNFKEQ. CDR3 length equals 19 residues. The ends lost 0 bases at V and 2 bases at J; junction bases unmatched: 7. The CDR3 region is CASSQEGGLAGAYTDTQYF. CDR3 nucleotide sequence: TGTGCCAGCAGCCAAGAAGGGGGACTAGCGGGAGCCTACACAGATACGCAGTATTTT.

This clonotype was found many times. CDR3 in amino acids: CASSLISSYNEQFF. CDR3 nucleotides: TGTGCCAGCAGTTTAATCAGCTCCTACAATGAGCAGTTCTTC. This chain connects TRBV27 to TRBJ2-1; D gene uncertain. This CDR3 spans 14 amino acids. V was clipped by 2 bases and J by 0 bases, with 5 bases between them. CDR1 and CDR2 (germline): MNHEY, SMNVEV (reference sequence).

The CDR3 DNA follows: TGCAGCCCATGCGAACAGGGGTTCACCGGGGAGCTGTTTTTT. It yields the protein CSPCEQGFTGELFF. V and J are TRBV29-1 and TRBJ2-2, with 7 bases identical to TRBD1. Germline V gene lookup returns CDR1 SQVTM and CDR2 ANQGSEA. The CDR3 length is 14 residues. Trimming cost V 8 bases and J 4 bases; bases outside gene matches: 10.

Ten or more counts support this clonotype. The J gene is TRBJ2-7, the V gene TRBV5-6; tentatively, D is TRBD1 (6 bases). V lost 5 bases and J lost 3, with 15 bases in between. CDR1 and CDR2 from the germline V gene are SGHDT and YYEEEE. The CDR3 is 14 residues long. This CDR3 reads CASSTRGTLYEQYF. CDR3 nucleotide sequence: TGTGCCAGCAGTACAAGGGGGACACTCTACGAGCAGTACTTC.

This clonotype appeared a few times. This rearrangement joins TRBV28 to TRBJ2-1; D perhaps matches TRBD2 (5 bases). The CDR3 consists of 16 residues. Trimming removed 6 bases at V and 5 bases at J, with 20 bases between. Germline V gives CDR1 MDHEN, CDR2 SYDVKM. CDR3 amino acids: CASRLRSLAVNNEQFF. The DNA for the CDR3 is TGTGCCAGCAGACTAAGAAGTCTAGCTGTCAACAATGAGCAGTTCTTC.

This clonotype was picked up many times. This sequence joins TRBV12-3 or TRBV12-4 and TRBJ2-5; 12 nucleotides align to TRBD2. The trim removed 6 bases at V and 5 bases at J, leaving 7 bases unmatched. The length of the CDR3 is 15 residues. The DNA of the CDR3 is TGTGCCAGCAGCTACGGACTAGCGGGATGGGAGACCCAGTACTTC. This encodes CASSYGLAGWETQYF.

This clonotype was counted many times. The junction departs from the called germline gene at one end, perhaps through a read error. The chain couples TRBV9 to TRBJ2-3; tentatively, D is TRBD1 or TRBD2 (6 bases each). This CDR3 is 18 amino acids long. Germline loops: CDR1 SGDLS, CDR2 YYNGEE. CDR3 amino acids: CASSVLSHGGPSADTQYF. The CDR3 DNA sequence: TGTGCCAGCAGCGTACTCAGCCACGGGGGCCCATCCGCAGACACGCAGTATTTT.

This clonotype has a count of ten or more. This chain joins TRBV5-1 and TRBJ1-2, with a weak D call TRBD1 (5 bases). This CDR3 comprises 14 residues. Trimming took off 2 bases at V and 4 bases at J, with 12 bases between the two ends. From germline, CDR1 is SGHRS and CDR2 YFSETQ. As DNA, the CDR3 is TGCGCCAGCAGCTTTTCCGGGGGAGGCTATGGCTACACCTTC. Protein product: CASSFSGGGYGYTF.

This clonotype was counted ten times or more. The CDR3 nucleotides are TGTGCCAGCAGTTCCGCAGGGGCGAGCACAGATACGCAGTATTTT. It translates to CASSSAGASTDTQYF. The chain links TRBV6-5 to TRBJ2-3; perhaps TRBD1 as D (6 bases). The CDR3 contains 15 residues. V shed 4 bases and J shed 0 bases, with 11 bases lying between them. The germline V gene encodes CDR1 MNHEY and CDR2 SVGAGI.

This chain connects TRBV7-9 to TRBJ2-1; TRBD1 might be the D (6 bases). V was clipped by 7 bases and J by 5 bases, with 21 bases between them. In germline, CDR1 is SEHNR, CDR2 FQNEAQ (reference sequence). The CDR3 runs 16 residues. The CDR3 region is CASTRWGLSLNNEQFF. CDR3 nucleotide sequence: TGTGCCAGCACTCGGTGGGGGCTTTCCCTAAACAATGAGCAGTTCTTC.

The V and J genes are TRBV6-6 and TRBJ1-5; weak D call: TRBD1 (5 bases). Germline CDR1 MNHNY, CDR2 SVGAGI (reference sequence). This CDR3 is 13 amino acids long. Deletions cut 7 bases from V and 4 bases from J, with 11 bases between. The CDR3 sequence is CASTTGGNQPQHF. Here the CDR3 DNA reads TGTGCCAGCACCACGGGGGGGAATCAGCCCCAGCATTTT.

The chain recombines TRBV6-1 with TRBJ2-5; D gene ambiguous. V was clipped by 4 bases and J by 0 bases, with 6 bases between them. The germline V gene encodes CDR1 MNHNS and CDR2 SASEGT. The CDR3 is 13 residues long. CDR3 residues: CASSGYYQETQYF. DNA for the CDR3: TGTGCCAGCAGTGGGTATTACCAAGAGACCCAGTACTTC.

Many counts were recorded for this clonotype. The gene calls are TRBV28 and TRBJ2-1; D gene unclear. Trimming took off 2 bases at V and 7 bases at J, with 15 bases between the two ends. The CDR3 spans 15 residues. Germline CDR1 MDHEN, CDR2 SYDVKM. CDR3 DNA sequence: TGTGCCAGCAGTTTAAGGTCCCTCCCCCCAAATGAGCAGTTCTTC. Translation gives CASSLRSLPPNEQFF.

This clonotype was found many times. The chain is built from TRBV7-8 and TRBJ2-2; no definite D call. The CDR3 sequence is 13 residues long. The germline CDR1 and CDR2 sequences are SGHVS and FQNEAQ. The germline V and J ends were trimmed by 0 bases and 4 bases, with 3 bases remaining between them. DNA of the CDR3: TGTGCCAGCAGCTTAGCTATCACCGGGGAGCTGTTTTTT. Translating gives CASSLAITGELFF.

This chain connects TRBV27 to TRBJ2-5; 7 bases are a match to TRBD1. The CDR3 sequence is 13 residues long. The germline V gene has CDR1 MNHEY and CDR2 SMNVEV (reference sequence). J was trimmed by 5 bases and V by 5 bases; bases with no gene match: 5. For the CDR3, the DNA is TGTGCCAGCAGTAACAGGGGATGGGAGACCCAGTACTTC. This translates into CASSNRGWETQYF.

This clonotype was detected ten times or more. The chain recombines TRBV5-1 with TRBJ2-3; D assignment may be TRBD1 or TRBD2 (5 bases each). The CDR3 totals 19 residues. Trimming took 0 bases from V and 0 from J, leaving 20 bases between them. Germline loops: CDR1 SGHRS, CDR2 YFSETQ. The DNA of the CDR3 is TGCGCCAGCAGCTTGGTTCTTACTAGGACATCTACTAGCACAGATACGCAGTATTTT. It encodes CASSLVLTRTSTSTDTQYF.